This T cell receptor (beta chain) was identified in a study of CD4+ T cells in melanoma. The CDR3 runs 19 residues. Germline lookup yields CDR1 SEHNR and CDR2 FQNEAQ (reference sequence). The junction had 17 bases not matched to a gene; V was cut back by 4 bases and J by 4 bases. Produced via immunoSEQ multiplex PCR; TCRdb's table is partial and in-frame only. The sample gives some 50,000 clones, about 88% of which show up once; 12% is in the top ten. Notes on the study in general: In melanoma, neoantigen-specific CD4+ T cells reportedly differed in differentiation state. CD8+ T cell, macrophage and B cell function reportedly correlated with neoantigen-specific CD4+ T cells.

Note on this clone: Its target is unknown.

The sequenced sample was peripheral blood. This rearrangement joins TRBV7-9 to TRBJ2-3; 10 bases fit TRBD1. This receptor was obtained from a human donor with melanoma. The DNA of the CDR3 is TGTGCCAGCAGCTCCGGGGGGGACAGGGGAGGCAAAAGGGCAGATACGCAGTATTTT. Translating gives CASSSGGDRGGKRADTQYF.